This T cell receptor beta chain was sequenced for a study of blood T cell repertoires in COVID-19. Turning to the study itself: From the United States, Italy and Spain came samples of acute and convalescent COVID-19.

In the study's own analysis: Reference gene primer amplification gave estimated nucleated cell counts. Repertoires were generated with immunoSEQ multiplex PCR, while TCRdb's copy carries only in-frame clones and drops some. That table supplies the V and J calls and clone size; D and trimming were determined from the DNA. Here the sample spans a few hundred thousand clones, around 88% being singletons. V gave up 3 bases and J gave up 6 bases, with 20 bases separating them. The CDR3 is made up of 15 amino acids. Germline loops: CDR1 SQVTM, CDR2 ANQGSEA. The sequenced sample consisted of peripheral blood. V and J are TRBV29-1 and TRBJ2-5; D possibly corresponds to TRBD2 (6 bases). This clonotype was obtained from a woman in her twenties or thirties who had recovered from COVID-19. CDR3 coding DNA: TGCAGCGTTGATGATTGGCGCGGGGTGGTAAAGACCCAGTACTTC. Translated: CSVDDWRGVVKTQYF. The full variable domain, rest sourced from reference TRBV29-1 and TRBJ2-5, is SAVISQKPSRDICQRGTSLTIQCQVDSQVTMMFWYRQQPGQSLTLIATANQGSEATYESGFVIDKFPISRPNLTFSTLTVSNMSPEDSSIYLCSVDDWRGVVKTQYFGPGTRLLVL.